What follows describes a single TCR beta chain. Its target is not known. The germline V gene has CDR1 DFQATT and CDR2 SNEGSKA (reference sequence). CDR3 length: 14 amino acids. J gave up 7 bases and V 3 bases, and 12 bases lay outside the gene matches. Each diabetic donor fulfilled classification criteria for either type 1 or type 2. PCR was run on genomic DNA. Amplification of the beta chain CDR3 used 30 forward and 13 reverse multiplex primers. TCRdb used MiXCR to reprocess the multiplex PCR reads, holding one entry per CDR3 protein. The table shows under 300,000 distinct CDR3 sequences, with around 47% occurring only once. The data were taken from a study of type 1 and type 2 diabetes patients. Study background: Donors were type 1 diabetes, type 2 diabetes, or nondiabetic controls. Points from the study as a whole: In CD4+ and CD8+ T cells, type 2 diabetes diversity exceeded type 1.

This receptor was identified in a man between 18 and 35 years old with type 2 diabetes. The gene calls are TRBV20-1 and TRBJ2-7, with 7 bases identical to TRBD2. Sequencing was carried out using peripheral blood mononuclear cells (PBMCs). CDR3 sequence (DNA): TGCAGTGCTAGGGGGGGGACCGGGCGTCGGGAGCAGTACTTC. This encodes CSARGGTGRREQYF.